This passage covers 23 T cell receptor beta chains from one sample sequenced in a study of beta chain features in type 1 diabetes. Every bit of the isolated RNA underwent reverse transcription, so sequencing read expressed TCRB transcripts. Repertoires were generated with immunoSEQ multiplex PCR, while TCRdb's copy carries only in-frame clones and drops some. This sample has around 300,000 clones; approximately 9.9% occur once, and the top ten carry roughly 0.016%. Sequenced sample: naive CD4+ T cells from blood. The receptor source for this set is a woman aged 25-40 years in good health.

This rearrangement joins TRBV5-1 to TRBJ2-5, with D maybe TRBD2 (6 bases). Germline V gene data show CDR1 as SGHRS and CDR2 as YFSETQ. The germline V and J ends were trimmed by 0 bases and 6 bases, with 12 bases remaining between them. This CDR3 comprises 14 residues. CDR3 sequence: CASSLGGDDQTQYF. DNA for the CDR3: TGCGCCAGCAGCTTGGGGGGGGACGACCAGACCCAGTACTTC.

With regard to this clone: Other DNA sequences of this sample code for an identical CDR3. V and J are TRBV19 and TRBJ2-7, with 7 bases aligning to TRBD2. J gave up 1 base and V 3 bases, and 3 bases lay outside the gene matches. The CDR3 length is 14 residues. Germline CDR1 reads LNHDA; CDR2 reads SQIVND (reference sequence). This chain's CDR3 is CASSIGGGSYEQYF. CDR3 nucleotide sequence: TGTGCCAGTAGTATCGGGGGAGGGTCCTACGAGCAGTACTTC.

The chain joins TRBV5-4 to TRBJ2-2, with unresolved D. Germline CDR1 and CDR2: SGHNT and YYREEE (reference sequence). The germline V and J ends were trimmed by 0 bases and 1 base, with 4 bases remaining between them. This CDR3 is 14 amino acids long. The CDR3 region has the DNA TGTGCCAGCAGCTTGGAACAGAACACCGGGGAGCTGTTTTTT. It codes for CASSLEQNTGELFF.

V and J are TRBV4-2 and TRBJ2-3; no definite D call. This CDR3 spans 17 amino acids. Trimming stripped 0 bases from V and 0 bases from J, with 13 bases between. Germline CDR1 LGHNA, CDR2 YNFKEQ. CDR3 sequence reads: CASSQDITASSTDTQYF. The CDR3 bases are TGTGCCAGCAGCCAAGATATAACTGCATCTAGCACAGATACGCAGTATTTT.

The rearrangement joins TRBV11-3 to TRBJ2-1; 12 bases are a match to TRBD2. With 5 bases clipped from V and 7 bases from J, the junction kept 12 bases outside the gene matches. Germline V gene data show CDR1 as SGHNT and CDR2 as YENEEA. The CDR3 extends over 17 amino acids. The CDR3 coding sequence is TGTGCCAGCAGCCTAGGAAGACTAGCGGGAGAGGTAAATGAGCAGTTCTTC. Protein product: CASSLGRLAGEVNEQFF.

A few counts support this clone. The V call is TRBV19, the J call TRBJ2-1; unclear D gene. The CDR3 sequence is 15 residues long. Germline-derived CDR1 and CDR2 are LNHDA and SQIVND (reference sequence). Trimming left V 6 bases short and J 9 bases short, with 21 bases between. CDR3 bases: TGTGCCAGTAGAAGACTTCGAGAACCTACAACTGAGCAGTTCTTC. Translating gives CASRRLREPTTEQFF. Full variable domain (missing parts from reference TRBV19 and TRBJ2-1): DGGITQSPKYLFRKEGQNVTLSCEQNLNHDAMYWYRQDPGQGLRLIYYSQIVNDFQKGDIAEGYSVSREKKESFPLTVTSAQKNPTAFYLCASRRLREPTTEQFFGPGTRLTVL.

A few counts support this clone. The chain is built from TRBV27 and TRBJ2-5; maybe TRBD2 (6 bases). The V and J ends lost 2 bases and 5 bases respectively, with 9 bases between them. Germline values: CDR1 MNHEY, CDR2 SMNVEV (reference sequence). The CDR3 consists of 13 residues. CDR3 DNA: TGTGCCAGCAGTTTAACCGGAGGGGAGACCCAGTACTTC. Translating gives CASSLTGGETQYF.

This sequence joins TRBV7-6 and TRBJ1-3, with TRBD1 identical over 7 bases. Trimming removed 3 bases from V and 4 bases from J; junction bases left unmatched: 6. CDR1 is SGHVS and CDR2 is FNYEAQ in the germline V gene. The length of the CDR3 is 15 residues. CDR3 bases: TGTGCCAGCAGCTTGGGGACAGCGGCCGGAAACACCATATATTTT. Protein: CASSLGTAAGNTIYF.

This chain uses TRBV9 with TRBJ2-2; possible D gene TRBD2, 5 bases. Germline V lookup: CDR1 SGDLS, CDR2 YYNGEE. The CDR3 runs 14 residues. The V end was cut by 7 bases, the J end by 4 bases, with 14 bases between. The DNA of the CDR3 is TGTGCCAGCCGATTAGAGGGAACCACCGGGGAGCTGTTTTTT. It translates to CASRLEGTTGELFF.

The V call is TRBV28, the J call TRBJ1-5; D ambiguous. This CDR3 is 15 amino acids long. V gave up 6 bases and J gave up 2 bases, with 14 bases separating them. Germline-derived CDR1 and CDR2 are MDHEN and SYDVKM. CDR3 sequence reads: CASRTPAGGNQPQHF. In DNA form, the CDR3 reads TGTGCCAGCAGGACCCCGGCGGGAGGCAATCAGCCCCAGCATTTT.

This clone was counted between two and nine times. The gene calls are TRBV6-6 and TRBJ2-1; 7 positions match TRBD1. Germline lookup yields CDR1 MNHNY and CDR2 SVGAGI (reference sequence). The CDR3 has 16 residues. Trimming cost V 2 bases and J 4 bases; bases outside gene matches: 8. CDR3 residues: CASSYEQGHYYNEQFF. The CDR3 DNA sequence: TGTGCCAGCAGTTACGAACAGGGGCACTATTACAATGAGCAGTTCTTC.

The chain employs TRBV4-3 and TRBJ2-7; D gene unclear. Per germline, CDR1 LGHNA and CDR2 YSLEER. The CDR3 is made up of 17 amino acids. V gave up 4 bases and J gave up 4 bases, with 23 bases separating them. The CDR3 reads CASSPQQVLFGVYEQYF. The CDR3 DNA sequence: TGCGCCAGCAGCCCGCAGCAGGTTTTGTTTGGTGTGTACGAGCAGTACTTC.

The V gene is TRBV20-1, the J gene TRBJ1-2; D is undetermined. V was trimmed by 0 bases and J by 10 bases, leaving 9 bases between them. Germline V gene data show CDR1 as DFQATT and CDR2 as SNEGSKA (reference sequence). The CDR3 loop spans 11 amino acids. CDR3 sequence: CSARDYGDYTF. CDR3 coding DNA: TGCAGTGCTAGAGATTATGGAGACTACACCTTC.

The CDR3: CASSLGGRASEQYF. Here the CDR3 DNA reads TGTGCCAGCAGTTTAGGCGGGAGGGCCTCCGAGCAGTACTTC. This sequence joins TRBV28 and TRBJ2-7, with 9 bases identical to TRBD2. The CDR3 has 14 amino acids. Germline V gene sequence: CDR1 MDHEN, CDR2 SYDVKM. J gave up 6 bases and V 2 bases, and 5 bases lay outside the gene matches.

J is TRBJ2-3 and V is TRBV21-1; the D segment call TRBD2 is taken from the table without a DNA check. TRBV21-1 is a known pseudogene. The CDR3 runs to 17 residues. CDR3 region: CASSMGGHQSSTDTQYF. CDR3 DNA sequence: TGTGCCAGCAGCATGGGGGGTCATCAATCTAGCACAGATACGCAGTATTTT.

V gene TRBV5-6 combines with J gene TRBJ2-5; 9 bases match TRBD2. The V segment lost 0 bases and the J segment 5 bases; nucleotides outside the gene matches: 5. This CDR3 region has 15 residues. Looked up from germline, CDR1 is SGHDT and CDR2 is YYEEEE. The CDR3 here is CASSLVAGGPETQYF. In DNA form, the CDR3 reads TGTGCCAGCAGCTTGGTTGCGGGAGGGCCGGAGACCCAGTACTTC.

This clone was counted a few times. The chain couples TRBV18 to TRBJ1-5; 9 positions agree with TRBD1. The CDR3 spans 17 residues. V trimming: 4 bases; J trimming: 4 bases; junction bases outside the gene matches: 11. CDR1 and CDR2 from the germline V gene are KGHSH and LQKENI. Here the CDR3 reads CASSRRSPGQGNQPQHF. The CDR3 DNA reads as TGTGCCAGCTCACGTCGCTCCCCGGGACAGGGTAATCAGCCCCAGCATTTT. The full variable domain, in which reference TRBV18 and TRBJ1-5 provide the parts outside the CDR3, is NAGVMQNPRHLVRRRGQEARLRCSPMKGHSHVYWYRQLPEEGLKFMVYLQKENIIDESGMPKERFSAEFPKEGPSILRIQQVVRGDSAAYFCASSRRSPGQGNQPQHFGDGTRLSIL.

This clone turned up a few times. The chain combines TRBV29-1 with TRBJ2-7, with 7 positions matching TRBD2. Trimming at V came to 3 bases and at J to 3 bases, leaving 8 bases not matched to a gene. From germline, CDR1 is SQVTM and CDR2 ANQGSEA. The CDR3 is made up of 14 amino acids. The CDR3 here is CSVEGPGGIYEQYF. The CDR3 DNA follows: TGCAGCGTTGAGGGCCCGGGGGGTATCTACGAGCAGTACTTC.

This clone was recorded a few times. J is TRBJ2-5 and V is TRBV7-9, with a weak D call TRBD2 (6 bases). The CDR3 has 15 residues. V lost 1 base and J lost 1, with 10 bases in between. Germline V gene data show CDR1 as SEHNR and CDR2 as FQNEAQ (reference sequence). The CDR3 sequence: CASSLVGGIQETQYF. In nucleotides, the CDR3 is TGTGCCAGCAGCTTAGTAGGAGGGATCCAAGAGACCCAGTACTTC. The variable domain in full, completed from reference TRBV7-9 and TRBJ2-5, reads DTGVSQNPRHKITKRGQNVTFRCDPISEHNRLYWYRQTLGQGPEFLTYFQNEAQLEKSRLLSDRFSAERPKGSFSTLEIQRTEQGDSAMYLCASSLVGGIQETQYFGPGTRLLVL.

The J gene is TRBJ2-7, the V gene TRBV5-6; 9 bases match TRBD2. Germline CDR1 is SGHDT and CDR2 is YYEEEE. This CDR3 spans 15 amino acids. V was pared by 4 bases and J by 0 bases, with 5 bases of the junction left unmatched. CDR3 nucleotides: TGTGCCAGCAGCCACACTAGCGGGTCCTCCTACGAGCAGTACTTC. Protein sequence: CASSHTSGSSYEQYF.

This clone was counted a few times. This chain joins TRBV20-1 and TRBJ2-3; D ambiguous. Trimming stripped 0 bases from V and 8 bases from J, with 6 bases between. This CDR3 has 11 amino acids. Germline CDR1 reads DFQATT; CDR2 reads SNEGSKA (reference sequence). The CDR3 here is CSAREWATQYF. Here the CDR3 DNA reads TGCAGTGCTAGAGAATGGGCTACGCAGTATTTT.

This chain's CDR3 is CASGGDRGRYEQYF. The CDR3 DNA is TGTGCCAGCGGGGGGGACAGGGGGCGATACGAGCAGTACTTC. V gene TRBV28 combines with J gene TRBJ2-7, with TRBD1 matching over 12 bases. This CDR3 is built from 14 residues. V lost 8 bases, J lost 4 bases, and 6 bases stayed unmatched. Germline V CDR1 and CDR2: MDHEN, SYDVKM.

This clone appeared a few times. The rearrangement uses TRBV5-1 and TRBJ2-2, with 10 bases that match TRBD2. V lost 3 bases to trimming and J lost 2 bases; unmatched junction nucleotides: 4. This CDR3 is built from 16 residues. Germline CDR1 and CDR2: SGHRS and YFSETQ. CDR3 in DNA: TGCGCCAGCAGCTCGAAGCGGGAGGGAAACACCGGGGAGCTGTTTTTT. It is translated as CASSSKREGNTGELFF.